These T cell receptor beta chains were read from a single sample in a study of siplizumab effects on memory and regulatory T cells. Some clones are missing from TCRdb's copy, which holds only in-frame ones; the method was immunoSEQ multiplex PCR. The repertoire has tens of thousands of clones, over 65% of them found once; the top ten carry 3.5% to 4.5%. Material for sequencing was memory CD4+ T cells sorted from blood. These receptors all stem from a human donor in good health. CDR3s include the opening cysteine and the closing phenylalanine or tryptophan. Fields, in order: V gene, clone size, J gene, D gene, CDR3 DNA, CDR3 protein. A D gene is named only where the DNA matches it firmly. Clone size, where shown, is once, few, many, or a class for clones that have expanded.

V: TRBV10-2; size: once; J: TRBJ2-3; D: .; DNA: TGCGCCAGCAGTGATCGGCCAGATACGCAGTATTTT; CDR3: CASSDRPDTQYF
V: TRBV5-6; size: .; J: TRBJ1-2; D: .; DNA: TGTGCCAGCAGCCCGCCCTATAACTATGGCTACACCTTC; CDR3: CASSPPYNYGYTF
V: TRBV27; size: .; J: TRBJ2-7; D: .; DNA: TGTGCCAGCAGCCAGATGGGGGGCTTCTCCGAGCAGTACTTC; CDR3: CASSQMGGFSEQYF
V: TRBV6-6; size: .; J: TRBJ1-5; D: .; DNA: TGTGCCAGCAGTTACGAAACAGGCGAAGGTCAGCCCCAGCATTTT; CDR3: CASSYETGEGQPQHF
V: TRBV2; size: .; J: TRBJ2-3; D: .; DNA: TGTGCCAGCAGTGCAGGATTAGGGATCGGCACAGATACGCAGTATTTT; CDR3: CASSAGLGIGTDTQYF
V: TRBV7-9; size: .; J: TRBJ1-2; D: .; DNA: TGTGCCAGCAGCCGTACCGGGCCCATCAACTATGGCTACACCTTC; CDR3: CASSRTGPINYGYTF
V: TRBV7-8; size: .; J: TRBJ2-7; D: .; DNA: TGTGCCAGCGGCCGGGACGGCTACGAGCAGTACTTC; CDR3: CASGRDGYEQYF
V: TRBV5-1; size: .; J: TRBJ2-3; D: .; DNA: TGCGCCAGCAGCTTGGGAGGGAAAGCAACAGATACGCAGTATTTT; CDR3: CASSLGGKATDTQYF
V: TRBV2; size: .; J: TRBJ2-1; D: .; DNA: TGTGCCAGCACCCCCCGGGGGCTGGACAACAATGAGCAGTTCTTC; CDR3: CASTPRGLDNNEQFF
V: TRBV27; size: few; J: TRBJ2-4; D: .; DNA: TGTGCCAGCAGTTTAGTGTGGAGGTCAAACATTCAGTACTTC; CDR3: CASSLVWRSNIQYF
V: TRBV7-9; size: .; J: TRBJ1-1; D: TRBD1; DNA: TGTGCCAGCAGCCTTCAGGGGGGCGGCACTGAAGCTTTCTTT; CDR3: CASSLQGGGTEAFF
V: TRBV18; size: .; J: TRBJ1-1; D: .; DNA: TGTGCCAGCTCCCCCCGGACGCAACTAGGGGACACTGAAGCTTTCTTT; CDR3: CASSPRTQLGDTEAFF
V: TRBV19; size: .; J: TRBJ2-3; D: .; DNA: TGTGCCAGTATCGGGTCCGGGAATACGCAGTATTTT; CDR3: CASIGSGNTQYF
V: TRBV12-5; size: .; J: TRBJ1-2; D: TRBD1; DNA: TGTGCTAGTGGTTTGGAACAGGGGGCTGGAGGCTACACCTTC; CDR3: CASGLEQGAGGYTF
V: TRBV6-6; size: .; J: TRBJ1-5; D: .; DNA: TGTGCCAGCACCACAGGGACGGGCAATCAGCCCCAGCATTTT; CDR3: CASTTGTGNQPQHF
V: TRBV2; size: few; J: TRBJ2-1; D: TRBD2; DNA: TGTGCCACTTCGGGACTAGCGGACTACAATGAGCAGTTCTTC; CDR3: CATSGLADYNEQFF
V: TRBV2; size: .; J: TRBJ1-5; D: .; DNA: TGTGCCAGCAGGGAGACAGATATACCAGGTCAGCCCCAGCATTTT; CDR3: CASRETDIPGQPQHF
V: TRBV10-3; size: once; J: TRBJ1-5; D: .; DNA: TGTGCCATCAGTAGGGGCGGAGGAACTCAGCCCCAGCATTTT; CDR3: CAISRGGGTQPQHF
V: TRBV6-1; size: few; J: TRBJ2-7; D: .; DNA: TGTGCCAGCAGCGCACAGAAAGTTAGCTCCTACGAGCAGTACTTC; CDR3: CASSAQKVSSYEQYF
V: TRBV7-2; size: .; J: TRBJ2-3; D: TRBD2; DNA: TGTGCCAGCAGCTTAAGGATTGGACTAGCGGGTGCAGATACGCAGTATTTT; CDR3: CASSLRIGLAGADTQYF
V: TRBV30; size: .; J: TRBJ1-5; D: .; DNA: TGTGCCTGGAGTCCAGTCGACAGAAGCAATCAGCCCCAGCATTTT; CDR3: CAWSPVDRSNQPQHF
V: TRBV6-6; size: .; J: TRBJ2-7; D: .; DNA: TGTGCCAGCAGTTACCCACCCTCAGGCCGCGAGCAGTACTTC; CDR3: CASSYPPSGREQYF
V: TRBV6-1; size: few; J: TRBJ1-6; D: .; DNA: TGTGCCAGCAGGAGATTAGGTTCAGGATCACCCCTCCACTTT; CDR3: CASRRLGSGSPLHF
V: TRBV7-2; size: .; J: TRBJ2-3; D: .; DNA: TGTGCCAGCAGCTTACTTGGACCTTCGGATACGCAGTATTTT; CDR3: CASSLLGPSDTQYF
V: TRBV11-2; size: .; J: TRBJ1-1; D: .; DNA: TGTGCCAGCAGCTTCAGGGGCCCAGAGAACGCTTTCTTT; CDR3: CASSFRGPENAFF
V: TRBV19; size: few; J: TRBJ1-3; D: .; DNA: TGTGCCAGTAGTATGCCGGGACGGGGAAACACCATATATTTT; CDR3: CASSMPGRGNTIYF
V: TRBV10-3; size: .; J: TRBJ1-5; D: .; DNA: TGTGCCATCAGTGAGTATAGCAATCAGCCCCAGCATTTT; CDR3: CAISEYSNQPQHF
V: TRBV5-1; size: .; J: TRBJ2-5; D: TRBD2; DNA: TGCGCCAGCAGCTTGGCTAGCGGGGCACAAGAGACCCAGTACTTC; CDR3: CASSLASGAQETQYF
V: TRBV7-9; size: .; J: TRBJ2-7; D: TRBD1; DNA: TGTGCCAGCAGCCCGCGGACAGGACACTACGAGCAGTACTTC; CDR3: CASSPRTGHYEQYF
V: TRBV5-4; size: .; J: TRBJ2-7; D: .; DNA: TGTGCCAGCATGATTAATACTAGCCCACTAAACGAGCAGTACTTC; CDR3: CASMINTSPLNEQYF
V: TRBV6-1; size: .; J: TRBJ1-2; D: .; DNA: TGTGCCAGCAGTGAAAGGAGGGCAGGCTATGGCTACACCTTC; CDR3: CASSERRAGYGYTF
V: TRBV25-1; size: .; J: TRBJ1-3; D: .; DNA: TGTGCCAGCAGTGAATCCAGGGTGGGAAACACCATATATTTT; CDR3: CASSESRVGNTIYF
V: TRBV19; size: .; J: TRBJ2-7; D: TRBD2; DNA: TGTGCCAGTAGTATCGACCGGGGGGTAATGCCTGACGAGCAGTACTTC; CDR3: CASSIDRGVMPDEQYF
V: TRBV19; size: .; J: TRBJ1-5; D: TRBD1; DNA: TGTGCCAGTATTCCGGGACAGGGCTGGGGCAATCAGCCCCAGCATTTT; CDR3: CASIPGQGWGNQPQHF
V: TRBV5-4; size: .; J: TRBJ2-3; D: .; DNA: TGTGCCAGCAGCTTGAGTAGGGGGGACGATACGCAGTATTTT; CDR3: CASSLSRGDDTQYF
V: TRBV5-1; size: .; J: TRBJ1-1; D: TRBD1; DNA: TGCGCCAGCAGCTTAACCGGGACAGTTAACACTGAAGCTTTCTTT; CDR3: CASSLTGTVNTEAFF
V: TRBV2; size: .; J: TRBJ1-6; D: .; DNA: TGTGCCAGCAGCGAGGAGCAGGGAAGATCACCCCTCCACTTT; CDR3: CASSEEQGRSPLHF
V: TRBV19; size: .; J: TRBJ1-4; D: TRBD1; DNA: TGTGCCAGTAGTATCCTGACAGGGGGCGGAGAAAAACTGTTTTTT; CDR3: CASSILTGGGEKLFF
V: TRBV21-1; size: .; J: TRBJ1-5; D: .; DNA: TGTGCCAGCAGCAAAGAAGTGGTGGCGCAGCCCCAGCATTTT; CDR3: CASSKEVVAQPQHF
V: TRBV29-1; size: few; J: TRBJ1-2; D: .; DNA: TGCAGCGTTGACGGGGCGGGAGGATTTTTTGGCTACACCTTC; CDR3: CSVDGAGGFFGYTF
V: TRBV21-1; size: once; J: TRBJ2-7; D: .; DNA: TGTGCCAGCAGCCTTTGGACAGGGGGCAGCTCCTACGAGCAGTACTTC; CDR3: CASSLWTGGSSYEQYF
V: TRBV18; size: .; J: TRBJ2-7; D: TRBD1; DNA: TGTGCCAGCTCACCAAACACCGGGACAGGGGACGAGCAGTACTTC; CDR3: CASSPNTGTGDEQYF
V: TRBV19; size: .; J: TRBJ2-3; D: .; DNA: TGTGCCAGTAGTATAGGGCTGTTTTTGGATACGCAGTATTTT; CDR3: CASSIGLFLDTQYF
V: TRBV6-6; size: once; J: TRBJ2-3; D: .; DNA: TGTGCCAGCACTATAAATGAGCCCAGCACAGATGCGCAGTATTTT; CDR3: CASTINEPSTDAQYF
V: TRBV19; size: once; J: TRBJ1-5; D: .; DNA: TGTGCCAGTAGTATAGATCCTACAGGGCCGAGGCCCCAGCATTTT; CDR3: CASSIDPTGPRPQHF
V: TRBV9; size: .; J: TRBJ1-3; D: TRBD1; DNA: TGTGCCAGCAGCGTACGTCCAGGGGGCACTGGAAACACCATATATTTT; CDR3: CASSVRPGGTGNTIYF
V: TRBV5-8; size: .; J: TRBJ1-1; D: .; DNA: TGTGCCAGCACCAATAGAAACGGGGGGTTCAGGCAAGCTTTCTTT; CDR3: CASTNRNGGFRQAFF
V: TRBV7-9; size: .; J: TRBJ1-6; D: TRBD1; DNA: TGTGCCAGCAGCTTTTTGACAGGGGGTAATAATTCACCCCTCCACTTT; CDR3: CASSFLTGGNNSPLHF